These 9 T cell receptor beta chains were sequenced from one sample in a study of blood T cell repertoires in COVID-19. Sequencing was performed with immunoSEQ multiplex PCR; in TCRdb, only in-frame clones are kept and a portion is missing. The data hold 100,000 to 150,000 clones, with around 81% observed a single time. Sequencing was done on a sample of peripheral blood. The receptors shown here come from a man in his sixties with acute or convalescent COVID-19.

CDR3 DNA sequence: TGCGCCAGCAGCCCGACAGGGACTAATGAAAAACTGTTTTTT. It encodes CASSPTGTNEKLFF. This chain uses TRBV5-1 with TRBJ1-4, with 7 bases that match TRBD1. The J segment lost 2 bases and the V segment lost 4 bases, leaving 2 bases of the junction unmatched. CDR1 and CDR2 from the germline V gene are SGHRS and YFSETQ. The CDR3 consists of 14 residues.

In its sample, this clone was seen once. The chain employs TRBV28 and TRBJ1-4; D perhaps matches TRBD1 (5 bases). V was shortened by 6 bases and J by 5 bases, with 7 bases between the two germline ends. CDR1 MDHEN and CDR2 SYDVKM come from the germline V gene. This CDR3 region has 12 residues. The CDR3: CASRTGNEKLFF. The CDR3 DNA follows: TGTGCCAGCAGAACAGGAAATGAAAAACTGTTTTTT.

The CDR3 sequence is CASSIGVHTDEQFF. The DNA of the CDR3 is TGTGCCAGTAGTATAGGTGTCCACACCGATGAGCAGTTCTTC. This chain links TRBV19 with TRBJ2-1, with D uncertain. The V gene lost 1 base and the J gene lost 8 bases, with 12 bases spanning the gap. From germline, CDR1 is LNHDA and CDR2 SQIVND (reference sequence). CDR3 length equals 14 residues.

This sequence joins TRBV7-9 and TRBJ1-2, with D uncertain. This CDR3 has 16 amino acids. V lost 1 base, J lost 0 bases, and 12 bases lay in between. Germline-derived CDR1 and CDR2 are SEHNR and FQNEAQ (reference sequence). For the CDR3, the DNA is TGTGCCAGCAGCTTAGTTGGAGGGCGAGCTAACTATGGCTACACCTTC. Its protein product is CASSLVGGRANYGYTF.

J is TRBJ2-3 and V is TRBV27; 10 positions match TRBD2. The trim removed 1 base at V and 3 bases at J, leaving 10 bases unmatched. CDR1 is MNHEY and CDR2 is SMNVEV in the germline V gene (reference sequence). The CDR3 contains 18 residues. The CDR3 DNA follows: TGTGCCAGCAGTTTATTTAGGGCTAGCGGGAGTTGGACAGATACGCAGTATTTT. This sequence encodes CASSLFRASGSWTDTQYF.

J is TRBJ2-1 and V is TRBV4-2, with 10 bases that match TRBD2. Germline values: CDR1 LGHNA, CDR2 YNFKEQ. The V segment lost 4 bases and the J segment 10 bases; nucleotides outside the gene matches: 10. CDR3 length: 15 amino acids. In DNA form, the CDR3 reads TGTGCCAGCAGCCCGACGGGACTAGCGAGAGTCGAGCAGTTCTTC. It encodes CASSPTGLARVEQFF.

The rearrangement links TRBV5-5 to TRBJ1-5, with 7 bases fitting TRBD1. V shed 4 bases, J shed 3 bases, and the junction held 13 bases outside the gene matches. CDR1 is SGHKS, CDR2 YYEKEE, per germline (reference sequence). The CDR3 sequence is 17 residues long. Written as DNA, the CDR3 is TGTGCCAGCAGCCTACTACCGGGACAGCTACACAATCAGCCCCAGCATTTT. Its translation is CASSLLPGQLHNQPQHF.

The chain has TRBV4-1 and TRBJ1-2; possibly TRBD1 for D (6 bases). CDR1 and CDR2 (germline): MGHRA, YSYEKL. This CDR3 contains 15 residues. V dropped 0 bases and J dropped 8 bases, with 16 bases sitting between them. CDR3 in amino acids: CASSQDVKGERGYTF. In DNA form, the CDR3 reads TGCGCCAGCAGCCAAGATGTAAAGGGGGAAAGGGGCTACACCTTC.

The J gene is TRBJ2-7, the V gene TRBV5-1; D is perhaps TRBD1 (6 bases). The V end was cut by 7 bases, the J end by 4 bases, with 15 bases between. The V gene's germline CDR1 is SGHRS and CDR2 YFSETQ. This CDR3 contains 13 residues. The CDR3 nucleotides read TGCGCCAGCTACCGGGACAACAGTTACGAGCAGTACTTC. This gives the protein CASYRDNSYEQYF.